A selection of T cell receptor beta chains follows, all from one sample in a study of regulatory T cells in long-lasting Graves disease. A single record per CDR3 protein comes from TCRdb applying MiXCR to the multiplex PCR reads. The sample records over 650,000 distinct CDR3 sequences, about 32% being singletons. Material: peripheral blood mononuclear cells (PBMCs), obtained when the disease was refractory, from a patient treated with antithyroid drugs. These receptors came from a female donor with Graves disease. Each CDR3 is given with its conserved first and last residue. A D gene is named only where the DNA matches it firmly. The size field is filled for only some rows; it gives once, few, many or a size class.

TRBD1,few,TRBV28,TRBJ1-5,TGTGCCAGCAGTTTCCTGAGGGGGCAAGGCAATCAGCCCCAGCATTTT,CASSFLRGQGNQPQHF
NA,NA,TRBV9,TRBJ2-5,TGTGCCAGCAGCCTCCTCGGACAGGGAGGGAAGACCCAGTACTTC,CASSLLGQGGKTQYF
TRBD2,NA,TRBV12-3/TRBV12-4,TRBJ2-7,TGTGCCAGCAGCCCTCCCCATTCTAGCGGGCCTAAAACCTACGAGCAGTACTTC,CASSPPHSSGPKTYEQYF
TRBD1,NA,TRBV20-1,TRBJ1-1,TGCAGTGCCACGGACAGGATCCAAGCTTTCTTT,CSATDRIQAFF
NA,NA,TRBV2,TRBJ1-1,TGTGCCAGCATTCGCCTCCCAGGGGCAAGCACTGAAGCTCTCTTT,CASIRLPGASTEALF
NA,NA,TRBV29-1,TRBJ1-1,TGCAGCGTTGAAGGGTCGGCAGGGACTGAAGCTTTCTTT,CSVEGSAGTEAFF
NA,few,TRBV10-3,TRBJ1-2,TGTGCCATCAGTGAGTCTATGGATAATCGGGGCTACACCTTC,CAISESMDNRGYTF
NA,NA,TRBV29-1,TRBJ1-1,TGCAGCGTTGTGGGGGGGACCGCCGAGAACACTGAAGCTTTCTTT,CSVVGGTAENTEAFF
NA,few,TRBV27,TRBJ2-6,TGTGCCAGCAGTAGGTGGCAGGGCTCTGGGGCCAACGTCCTGACTTTC,CASSRWQGSGANVLTF
TRBD1,many,TRBV2,TRBJ1-1,TGTGCCAGCATGGGACAGATGAACACTGAAGCTTTCTTT,CASMGQMNTEAFF
TRBD2,many,TRBV3-1,TRBJ2-5,TGTGCCAGCAGCCAAGTGGCGTCTCTAGCGGGAGTAGAGACCCAGTACTTC,CASSQVASLAGVETQYF
NA,few,TRBV28,TRBJ2-1,TGTGCCAGCAGGATTCCCGGGACGGCCGACAATGAGCAGTTCTTC,CASRIPGTADNEQFF
NA,few,TRBV3-1,TRBJ2-7,TGTGCCAGCAGCCACACACGCCTAGAGCAGTACTTC,CASSHTRLEQYF
NA,NA,TRBV7-6,TRBJ2-3,TGTGCCAGCAGCCCTGCCACAGATACGCAGTATTTT,CASSPATDTQYF
NA,NA,TRBV27,TRBJ1-2,TGTGCCAGCAGTTTATCGGTGGGTTCTGGGCATGGCTACACCTTC,CASSLSVGSGHGYTF
TRBD1,NA,TRBV20-1,TRBJ1-2,TGCAGTGCTAGATTAGGGGGCAGCCACAACTATGGCTACACCTTC,CSARLGGSHNYGYTF
NA,NA,TRBV12-5,TRBJ1-2,TGTGCTAGTGGTTTGTCAGGACCTTTGAGCTATGGCTACACCTTC,CASGLSGPLSYGYTF
TRBD1,few,TRBV19,TRBJ1-4,TGTGCCAGTAGTCACAGGGGGATGGTTGAAAAACTGTTTTTT,CASSHRGMVEKLFF
NA,NA,TRBV28,TRBJ1-5,TGTGCCAGCAGCTCCGAGGTAGAGGGAAATCAGCCCCAGCATTTT,CASSSEVEGNQPQHF
NA,few,TRBV29-1,TRBJ1-2,TGCAGCGTTGAAGATCTTCACGGGGGGCTGCAGAATGGCTACACCTTC,CSVEDLHGGLQNGYTF
NA,few,TRBV6-1,TRBJ1-2,TGTGCCAGCAGGGGCTATGGGGGGAATGGCTACACCTTC,CASRGYGGNGYTF
TRBD1,NA,TRBV29-1,TRBJ1-2,TGCAGCGTTGGGGACAGGGATCAGGGCTACACCTTC,CSVGDRDQGYTF
NA,NA,TRBV10-3,TRBJ1-4,TGTGCCATAGGAACTAATGAAAAACTGTTTTTT,CAIGTNEKLFF
TRBD1,NA,TRBV25-1,TRBJ1-1,TGTGCCAGCAGTCCGGGACAGCGTTCGGTCACTGAAGCTTTCTTT,CASSPGQRSVTEAFF
NA,few,TRBV12-3/TRBV12-4,TRBJ2-3,TGTGCCAGCAGTTTGGGCGGGGCGGCAGATACGCAGTATTTT,CASSLGGAADTQYF
TRBD2,NA,TRBV5-1,TRBJ2-1,TGCGCCAGCAGCTTGGAGTCGAGCGGGAGGCTTCAGCAGTTCTTC,CASSLESSGRLQQFF
NA,NA,TRBV28,TRBJ2-7,TGTGCCAGCACCGTCGGTGGCTCCTACGAGCAGTACTTC,CASTVGGSYEQYF
NA,few,TRBV12-3/TRBV12-4,TRBJ1-2,TGTGCCAGCAGTACCTATCGGGGGTTAATCTATGGCTACACCTTC,CASSTYRGLIYGYTF
TRBD1,many,TRBV7-3,TRBJ2-7,TGTGCCAGCAGCTTAAACAGGGGCTACGAGCAGTACTTC,CASSLNRGYEQYF
TRBD1,few,TRBV29-1,TRBJ1-1,TGCAGCGCTGGGACAGGGATCAACACTGAAGCTTTCTTT,CSAGTGINTEAFF
TRBD2,many,TRBV28,TRBJ2-7,TGTGCCAGCAGTTTAGGGACTAGCGGCGCGTACTTC,CASSLGTSGAYF
TRBD1,NA,TRBV28,TRBJ1-5,TGTGCCAGCAGTAACCCGGACAGGGACAATCAGCCCCAGCATTTT,CASSNPDRDNQPQHF
NA,NA,TRBV5-1,TRBJ2-1,TGCGCCAGCAGCACCCCCGAGTCCTCCTACAATGAGCAGTTCTTC,CASSTPESSYNEQFF
NA,few,TRBV6-1,TRBJ1-1,TGTGCCAGCAGTGAAGGTTGGGGGGTGAACACTGAAGCTTTCTTT,CASSEGWGVNTEAFF
NA,NA,TRBV29-1,TRBJ1-2,TGCAGCGTTGGATATTTGCTTTCAGGCTACACCTTC,CSVGYLLSGYTF
NA,NA,TRBV6-5,TRBJ2-7,TGTGCCAGCAGTTACCATGGACTCAGTGGGAACTCCTACGAGCAGTACTTC,CASSYHGLSGNSYEQYF
TRBD1,NA,TRBV29-1,TRBJ1-2,TGCAGCGTGGAACCCGGGACAGAAAACTATGGCTACACCTTC,CSVEPGTENYGYTF
NA,many,TRBV12-3/TRBV12-4,TRBJ1-1,TGTGCCAGCAGCAGGACTCTTCCCCAAACTTACACTGAAGCTTTCTTT,CASSRTLPQTYTEAFF
TRBD1,NA,TRBV20-1,TRBJ1-4,TGCAGTGCTAGAGATCCAGGGGGTGAAAAACTGTTTTTT,CSARDPGGEKLFF
TRBD1,NA,TRBV19,TRBJ1-1,TGTGCCAGTAGTATAGCCCCCGGACAGGGCGGCAGCACTGAAGCTTTCTTT,CASSIAPGQGGSTEAFF
TRBD2,NA,TRBV28,TRBJ2-5,TGTGCCAGCCTCCCTAGCGGGCCCCAAGAGACCCAGTACTTC,CASLPSGPQETQYF